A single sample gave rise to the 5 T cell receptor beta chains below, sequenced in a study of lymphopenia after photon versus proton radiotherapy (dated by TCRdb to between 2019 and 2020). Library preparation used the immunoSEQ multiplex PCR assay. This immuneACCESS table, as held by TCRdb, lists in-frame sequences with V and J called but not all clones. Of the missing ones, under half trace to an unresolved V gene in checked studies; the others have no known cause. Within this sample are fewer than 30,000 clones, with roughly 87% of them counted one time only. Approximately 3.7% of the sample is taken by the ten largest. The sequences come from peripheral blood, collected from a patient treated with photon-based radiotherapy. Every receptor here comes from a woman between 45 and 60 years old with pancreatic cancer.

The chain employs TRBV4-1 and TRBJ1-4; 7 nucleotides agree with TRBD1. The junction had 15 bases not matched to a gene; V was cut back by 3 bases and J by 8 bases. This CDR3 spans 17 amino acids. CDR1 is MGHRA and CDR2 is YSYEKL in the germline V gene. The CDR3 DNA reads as TGCGCCAGCAGCCATGCAAGCCCCAGGGGGTCTATGGAAAAACTGTTTTTT. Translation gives CASSHASPRGSMEKLFF.

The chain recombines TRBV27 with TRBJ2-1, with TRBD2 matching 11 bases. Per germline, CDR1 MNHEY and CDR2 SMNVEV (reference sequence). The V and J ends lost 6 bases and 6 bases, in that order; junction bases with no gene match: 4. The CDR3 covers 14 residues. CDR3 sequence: CASRLAGARNEQFF. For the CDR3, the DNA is TGTGCCAGCAGACTAGCGGGAGCCCGCAATGAGCAGTTCTTC.

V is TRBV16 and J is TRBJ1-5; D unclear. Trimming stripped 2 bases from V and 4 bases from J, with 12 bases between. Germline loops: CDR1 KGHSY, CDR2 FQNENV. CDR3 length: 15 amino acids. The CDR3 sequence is CASSQQGAGNQPQHF. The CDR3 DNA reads TGTGCCAGCAGCCAACAAGGCGCGGGGAATCAGCCCCAGCATTTT. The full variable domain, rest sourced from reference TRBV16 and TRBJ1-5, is GEEVAQTPKHLVRGEGQKAKLYCAPIKGHSYVFWYQQVLKNEFKFLISFQNENVFDETGMPKERFSAKCLPNSPCSLEIQATKLEDSAVYFCASSQQGAGNQPQHFGDGTRLSIL.

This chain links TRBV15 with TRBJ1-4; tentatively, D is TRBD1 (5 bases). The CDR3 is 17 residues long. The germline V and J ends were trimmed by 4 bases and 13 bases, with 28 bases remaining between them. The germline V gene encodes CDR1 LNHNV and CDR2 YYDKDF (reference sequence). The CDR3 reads CATSNLVGTVPRGALFF. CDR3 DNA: TGTGCCACCAGCAACCTGGTCGGGACGGTGCCGAGGGGTGCACTGTTTTTT.

The DNA for the CDR3 is TGTGCAAGTCGTTATGAATTAGGGGGACTAGCGGGATGCGAGCAGTACTTC. The encoded protein is CASRYELGGLAGCEQYF. The chain links TRBV12-2 to TRBJ2-7; the table calls TRBD2, which could not be checked here. TRBV12-2 constitutes a pseudogene. The CDR3 contains 17 residues.